This T cell receptor (beta chain) was identified in a study of T cell repertoires in cytomegalovirus infection. TCRdb analysed the reads with MiXCR anew, one entry per CDR3 protein. The table has more than 75,000 distinct CDR3 sequences, 3.7% seen once. In this sample, this clonotype turned up many times. Its specificity is not known. The V gene lost 6 bases and the J gene lost 0 bases, with 9 bases spanning the gap. Germline lookup yields CDR1 MNHEY and CDR2 SMNVEV (reference sequence). This CDR3 comprises 13 residues. Overall study findings and caveats: Pooled public TCR beta family frequency picked out CMV carriers with the relevant HLA. The ex vivo response was dominated by HLA-C-restricted CMV-specific TCR beta clonotypes.

V and J are TRBV27 and TRBJ2-7, with a possible D match to TRBD2 (5 bases). This TCR was recovered from a human donor in good health (CMV status not recorded). Some clones in this sample may be carry-over from other donors' samples. The specimen was PBMCs. In DNA form, the CDR3 reads TGTGCCAGCAGCCCTGGAGGCTCCTACGAGCAGTACTTC. Translating gives CASSPGGSYEQYF.